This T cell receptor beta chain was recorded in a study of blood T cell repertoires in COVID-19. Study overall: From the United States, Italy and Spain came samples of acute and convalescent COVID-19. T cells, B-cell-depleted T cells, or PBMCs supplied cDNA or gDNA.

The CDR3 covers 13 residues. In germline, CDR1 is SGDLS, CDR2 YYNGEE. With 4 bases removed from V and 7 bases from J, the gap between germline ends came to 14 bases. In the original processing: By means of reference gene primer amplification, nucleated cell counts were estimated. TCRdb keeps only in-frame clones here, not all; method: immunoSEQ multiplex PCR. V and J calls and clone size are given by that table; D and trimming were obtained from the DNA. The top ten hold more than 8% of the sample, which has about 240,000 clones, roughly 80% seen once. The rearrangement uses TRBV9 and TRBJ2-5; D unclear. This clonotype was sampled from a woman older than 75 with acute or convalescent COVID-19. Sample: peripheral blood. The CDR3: CASSPHPERTQYF. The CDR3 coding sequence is TGTGCCAGCAGCCCTCACCCGGAGCGGACCCAGTACTTC.